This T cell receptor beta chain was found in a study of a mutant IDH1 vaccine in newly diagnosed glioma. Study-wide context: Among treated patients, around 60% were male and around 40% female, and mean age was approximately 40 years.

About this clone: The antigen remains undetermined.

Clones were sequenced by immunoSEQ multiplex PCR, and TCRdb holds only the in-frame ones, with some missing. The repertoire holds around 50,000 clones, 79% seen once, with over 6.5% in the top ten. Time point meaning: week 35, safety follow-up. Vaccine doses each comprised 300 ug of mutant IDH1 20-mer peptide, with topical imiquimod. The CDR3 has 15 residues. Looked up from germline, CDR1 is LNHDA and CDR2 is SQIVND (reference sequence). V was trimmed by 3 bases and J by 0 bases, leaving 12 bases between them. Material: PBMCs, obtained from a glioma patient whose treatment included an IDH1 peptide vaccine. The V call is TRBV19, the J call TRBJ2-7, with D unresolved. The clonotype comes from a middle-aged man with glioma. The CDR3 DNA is TGTGCCAGTAGTATGAGAGCGACGGGCTCCTACGAGCAGTACTTC. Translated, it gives CASSMRATGSYEQYF. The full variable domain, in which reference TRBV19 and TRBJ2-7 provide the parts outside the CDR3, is DGGITQSPKYLFRKEGQNVTLSCEQNLNHDAMYWYRQDPGQGLRLIYYSQIVNDFQKGDIAEGYSVSREKKESFPLTVTSAQKNPTAFYLCASSMRATGSYEQYFGPGTRLTVT.